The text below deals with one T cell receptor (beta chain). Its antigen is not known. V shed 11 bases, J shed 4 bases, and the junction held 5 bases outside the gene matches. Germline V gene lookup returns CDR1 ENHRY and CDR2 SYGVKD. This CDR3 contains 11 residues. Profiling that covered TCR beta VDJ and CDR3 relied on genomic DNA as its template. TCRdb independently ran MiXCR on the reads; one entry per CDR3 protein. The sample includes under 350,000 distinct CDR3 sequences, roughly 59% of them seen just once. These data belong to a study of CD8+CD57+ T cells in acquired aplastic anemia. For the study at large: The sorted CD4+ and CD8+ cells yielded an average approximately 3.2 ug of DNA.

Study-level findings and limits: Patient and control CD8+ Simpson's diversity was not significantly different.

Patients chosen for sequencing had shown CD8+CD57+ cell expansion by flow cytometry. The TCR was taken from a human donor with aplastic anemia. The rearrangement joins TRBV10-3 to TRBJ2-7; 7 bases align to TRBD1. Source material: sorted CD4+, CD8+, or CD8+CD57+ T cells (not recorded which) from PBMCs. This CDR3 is CASAQGYEQYF. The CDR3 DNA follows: TGTGCCTCAGCACAGGGGTACGAGCAGTACTTC.